This record covers a single T cell receptor beta chain. Its target is not known. Libraries were prepared by immunoSEQ multiplex PCR; TCRdb keeps only in-frame clonotypes and omits some of them. The sample consists of about 26,000 clones, less than 80% of them appearing once. Between the mid-2010s and the late 2010s, patients underwent resection in Japan or China. Macro-dissection enriched premalignant or tumor cells before nucleic acid extraction. The data were obtained in a study of immune evolution from preneoplasia to lung adenocarcinoma. Study observations and caveats: Normal lung had highest clonality; later lesions appeared denser, more diverse.

CDR1 is LNHDA and CDR2 is SQIVND in the germline V gene (reference sequence). This CDR3 has 9 amino acids. The V end lost 8 bases, the J end lost 6 bases, and 2 bases lay between the germline ends. Sequencing was carried out using FFPE invasive lung adenocarcinoma tissue. The clonotype was recovered from a person between 55 and 70 years old with invasive lung adenocarcinoma. Some clones in this sample may be carry-over from other donors' samples. The chain combines TRBV19 with TRBJ1-5; D uncertain. The CDR3 reads CASGQPQHF. The CDR3 bases are TGTGCCAGTGGTCAGCCCCAGCATTTT.